The clone carrying this T cell receptor (beta chain) has just a few counts. Its specificity is not known. PCR was performed using 60 Vbeta and 13 Jbeta primers. Only in-frame clones appear in the TCRdb table, and some are missing; sequencing was by immunoSEQ multiplex PCR. The sample consists of more than 95,000 clones, over 8% of them appearing once. This entry belongs to a study of cytomegalovirus exposure and HLA in healthy donors. Study findings and constraints: In a later analysis, CMV-associated beta chains were mostly HLA-associated, it appeared. Later work associated fewer than 20,000 TCR beta sequences with HLA alleles at 0.05 false discovery rate. There were some V segments, including TRBV6-2 and TRBV6-3, excluded as indistinguishable.

The CDR3 consists of 14 residues. Germline values: CDR1 SEHNR, CDR2 FQNEAQ (reference sequence). V gave up 5 bases and J gave up 8 bases, with 16 bases separating them. Material for sequencing was PBMCs. The TCR comes from a man aged 30-40 years in good health and CMV-seronegative. This chain uses TRBV7-9 with TRBJ2-1; D is perhaps TRBD2 (6 bases). DNA for the CDR3: TGTGCCAGCAGCCAAAACCTAGCGTACGATGAGCAGTTCTTC. Encoded protein: CASSQNLAYDEQFF.